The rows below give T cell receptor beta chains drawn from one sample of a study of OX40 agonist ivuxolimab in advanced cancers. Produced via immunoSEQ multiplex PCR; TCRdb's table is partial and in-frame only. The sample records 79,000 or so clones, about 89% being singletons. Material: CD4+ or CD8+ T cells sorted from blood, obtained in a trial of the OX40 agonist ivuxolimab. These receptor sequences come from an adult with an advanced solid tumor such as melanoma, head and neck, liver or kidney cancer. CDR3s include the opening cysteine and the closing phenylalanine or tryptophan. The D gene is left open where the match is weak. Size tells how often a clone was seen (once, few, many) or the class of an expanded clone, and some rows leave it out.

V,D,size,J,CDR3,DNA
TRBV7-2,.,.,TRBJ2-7,CASSLAGPLGEQYF,TGTGCCAGCAGCTTAGCGGGACCTTTGGGGGAGCAGTACTTC
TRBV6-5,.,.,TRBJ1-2,CASSYGGGKTYTF,TGTGCCAGCAGTTACGGGGGGGGCAAAACGTACACCTTC
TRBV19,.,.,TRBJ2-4,CASSIATRNIQYF,TGTGCCAGTAGTATAGCAACCAGAAACATTCAGTACTTC
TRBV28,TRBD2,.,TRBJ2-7,CASSMGLAPYEQYF,TGTGCCAGCAGTATGGGACTAGCTCCGTACGAGCAGTACTTC
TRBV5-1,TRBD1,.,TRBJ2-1,CASNPVGTGGNNEQFF,TGCGCCAGCAACCCGGTTGGGACAGGGGGCAACAATGAGCAGTTCTTC
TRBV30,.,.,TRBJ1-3,CAGRSLNTIYF,TGTGCCGGAAGAAGTCTAAACACCATATATTTT
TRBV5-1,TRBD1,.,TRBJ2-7,CASSSGTAAYEQYF,TGCGCCAGCAGCTCAGGGACAGCAGCCTACGAGCAGTACTTC
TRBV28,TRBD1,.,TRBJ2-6,CASSSGTGVAGANVLTF,TGTGCCAGCAGTTCCGGGACAGGGGTCGCTGGGGCCAACGTCCTGACTTTC
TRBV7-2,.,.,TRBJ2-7,CASSLGQGGEQYF,TGTGCCAGCAGCTTAGGACAGGGAGGCGAGCAGTACTTC
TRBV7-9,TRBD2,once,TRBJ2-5,CASSESTSGRGETQYF,TGTGCCAGCAGCGAAAGTACTAGCGGGAGGGGGGAGACCCAGTACTTC
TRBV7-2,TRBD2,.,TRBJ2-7,CASSRSGMINEQYF,TGTGCCAGCAGTCGCAGCGGGATGATAAACGAGCAGTACTTC
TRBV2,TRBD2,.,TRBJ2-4,CASIRPSGRRTIQYF,TGTGCCAGCATAAGGCCTAGCGGGAGGAGGACCATTCAGTACTTC
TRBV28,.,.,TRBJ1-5,CASRTGSNQPQHF,TGTGCCAGCAGGACAGGCTCCAATCAGCCCCAGCATTTT
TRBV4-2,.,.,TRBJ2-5,CASSQEGQMVGETQYF,TGTGCCAGCAGCCAGGAGGGCCAAATGGTGGGGGAGACCCAGTACTTC
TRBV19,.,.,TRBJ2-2,CASSIDKMNTGELFF,TGTGCCAGTAGTATAGATAAAATGAACACCGGGGAGCTGTTTTTT
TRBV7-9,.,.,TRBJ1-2,CAGSKDTAGYGYTF,TGTGCCGGCAGCAAGGACACTGCCGGCTATGGCTACACCTTC
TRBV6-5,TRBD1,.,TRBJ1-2,CASRADRGNYGYTF,TGTGCCAGCAGGGCGGACAGGGGTAACTATGGCTACACCTTC
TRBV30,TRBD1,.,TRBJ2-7,CAWIRDRAHEQYF,TGTGCCTGGATCCGGGACAGGGCCCACGAGCAGTACTTC
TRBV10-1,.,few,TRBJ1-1,CASSETGSTEAFF,TGCGCCAGCAGTGAGACAGGGAGTACTGAAGCTTTCTTT